This T cell receptor beta chain was sequenced for a study of blood T cell repertoires in COVID-19. Background on the study: The analysed material was cDNA or gDNA that came from T cells, B-cell-depleted T cells, or PBMCs.

CDR1 and CDR2 from the germline V gene are LGHDT and YNNKEL (reference sequence). After removal of 0 bases from V and 0 bases from J, the junction contained 7 bases not matched to a gene. The CDR3 contains 19 residues. The assay was immunoSEQ multiplex PCR, and TCRdb's table has in-frame clones only and misses some. Of nearly 70,000 clones detected, nearly 90% appear once; the ten largest clones hold around 3.7%. Sequencing was performed on peripheral blood. The gene calls are TRBV3-1 (or the pseudogene TRBV3-2) and TRBJ1-5, with 11 bases aligning to TRBD1. The TCR comes from a woman aged 45-65 years with COVID-19, enrolled during active disease. CDR3 sequence: CASSQDKGQGVYSNQPQHF. CDR3 DNA: TGTGCCAGCAGCCAAGATAAGGGACAGGGGGTTTATAGCAATCAGCCCCAGCATTTT.